A single sample is the source of the 16 T cell receptor beta chains below, sequenced in a study of human T cells and chemical hapten exposure (dated by TCRdb to the early 2020s). In light of the paper, this sample's time point label describes: patch test 2, 6 weeks after DPC sensitization. This specimen's treatment or condition label, per the study, means: therapeutic diphenylcyclopropenone sensitization with weekly scalp DPC. The library relied on RACE. Sequencer: NextSeq 500. TCRdb redid the processing of the public reads, applying fastp at Q25 and MiXCR, and retained in-frame beta chains. A single entry per CDR3 protein holds the most common genes and DNA from its merged rows. Here the sample has over 100,000 distinct CDR3 sequences; roughly a tenth occur a single time. The ten most abundant clones make up 2.5% to 3.5% of the sample. The sample consisted of whole blood, taken in connection with sensitization to the hapten diphenylcyclopropenone (DPC). The source is a middle-aged woman with alopecia areata. Some clones in this sample may be carry-over from other donors' samples.

In its sample, this clonotype was seen many times. The J gene is TRBJ1-1, the V gene TRBV4-3; D gene ambiguous. The CDR3 is 16 residues long. V was cut by 0 bases and J by 4 bases, with 15 bases left in between. Germline CDR1 is LGHNA and CDR2 is YSLEER. The CDR3 nucleotides read TGCGCCAGCAGCCAAGAACGGCCACCATGGGCCACTGAAGCTTTCTTT. This sequence encodes CASSQERPPWATEAFF.

In this sample, this clonotype turned up many times. V is TRBV7-6 and J is TRBJ2-7; D is possibly TRBD1 (6 bases). CDR3 size: 15 residues. Trimming pared 4 bases from V and 2 bases from J, leaving 15 bases between. Per germline, CDR1 SGHVS and CDR2 FNYEAQ. CDR3 loop: CASSSLGGNTYEQYF. As DNA, the CDR3 is TGTGCCAGCAGCTCCCTAGGGGGAAACACCTACGAGCAGTACTTC.

This clonotype has only a few counts. The CDR3 bases are TGTGCCAGCACGCAAAGGGGGGGGCTCGGAGGCTACACCTTC. This sequence encodes CASTQRGGLGGYTF. The chain couples TRBV5-4 to TRBJ1-2, with D possibly matching TRBD1 (6 bases). V shed 6 bases and J shed 8 bases, with 20 bases lying between them. There are 14 residues in the CDR3. Germline loops: CDR1 SGHNT, CDR2 YYREEE (reference sequence). Filled out from reference TRBV5-4 and TRBJ1-2, the complete variable domain reads ETGVTQSPTHLIKTRGQQVTLRCSSQSGHNTVSWYQQALGQGPQFIFQYYREEENGRGNFPPRFSGLQFPNYSSELNVNALELDDSALYLCASTQRGGLGGYTFGSGTRLTVV.

The chain combines TRBV7-2 with TRBJ2-1; 8 bases fit TRBD2. In germline, CDR1 is SGHTA, CDR2 FQGNSA. With 4 bases clipped from V and 3 bases from J, the junction kept 5 bases outside the gene matches. The CDR3 has 15 residues. The CDR3 protein is CASSSGGANYNEQFF. CDR3 coding DNA: TGTGCCAGCAGCTCCGGGGGGGCTAACTACAATGAGCAGTTCTTC.

The table lists this clonotype with many counts. The V and J genes are TRBV5-1 and TRBJ2-7; D not certain. The CDR3 is 14 residues long. Germline V gene sequence: CDR1 SGHRS, CDR2 YFSETQ. V lost 0 bases and J lost 6, with 13 bases in between. CDR3 residues: CASSLEANRAEQYF. The CDR3 DNA sequence: TGCGCCAGCAGCTTGGAAGCGAATAGGGCCGAGCAGTACTTC. Filled out from reference TRBV5-1 and TRBJ2-7, the complete variable domain reads KAGVTQTPRYLIKTRGQQVTLSCSPISGHRSVSWYQQTPGQGLQFLFEYFSETQRNKGNFPGRFSGRQFSNSRSEMNVSTLELGDSALYLCASSLEANRAEQYFGPGTRLTVT.

The chain carries TRBV9 and TRBJ2-1; D possibly corresponds to TRBD2 (6 bases). The CDR3 runs to 15 residues. V was cut by 2 bases and J by 3 bases, with 12 bases left in between. Germline CDR1 reads SGDLS; CDR2 reads YYNGEE. The CDR3 DNA sequence: TGTGCCAGCAGCGTCGGGGGAGTCCACTACAATGAGCAGTTCTTC. Its translation: CASSVGGVHYNEQFF.

Turning to this clonotype: The junction does not match germline at one end; this may be a read error. V and J are TRBV2 and TRBJ2-1; D is uncertain. Germline CDR1 SNHLY, CDR2 FYNNEI. This CDR3 is 13 amino acids long. As DNA, the CDR3 is TGTTCCAGCAGCGATTTACTCCGGGCCCAGCAGTTCTTC. The encoded protein is CSSSDLLRAQQFF.

This clonotype has just a few counts. The V and J genes are TRBV7-2 and TRBJ2-7; D remains unclear. The V end lost 2 bases, the J end lost 5 bases, and 4 bases lay between the germline ends. Germline lookup yields CDR1 SGHTA and CDR2 FQGNSA. This CDR3 spans 11 amino acids. The CDR3 loop reads CASSLLDEQYF. The DNA of the CDR3 is TGTGCCAGCAGCTTATTGGACGAGCAGTACTTC.

V gene TRBV12-3 or TRBV12-4 combines with J gene TRBJ2-3, with 10 bases fitting TRBD2. The CDR3 extends over 14 amino acids. The V segment lost 8 bases and the J segment 6 bases; nucleotides outside the gene matches: 8. CDR3 amino acids: CASGVAGGVDTQYF. In DNA, the CDR3 is TGTGCCAGCGGGGTAGCGGGGGGTGTGGATACGCAGTATTTT.

CDR3 nucleotides: TGTGCCAGCCGTAGGACAGGAGAACTCTACGAGCAGTACTTC. As protein: CASRRTGELYEQYF. The V call is TRBV12-3 or TRBV12-4, the J call TRBJ2-7, with TRBD1 identical over 7 bases. CDR3 size: 14 residues. After removal of 8 bases from V and 3 bases from J, the junction contained 10 bases not matched to a gene.

This clonotype was observed at least ten times. The rearrangement links TRBV28 to TRBJ2-7; maybe TRBD2 (6 bases). In germline, CDR1 is MDHEN, CDR2 SYDVKM. Between the trimmed V and J ends, which lost 2 bases and 2 bases, there was a span of 19 bases. The CDR3 covers 17 residues. The CDR3 protein is CASSLPSWGVGAYEQYF. In DNA, the CDR3 is TGTGCCAGCAGTTTACCCTCTTGGGGGGTCGGGGCCTACGAGCAGTACTTC.

The sample holds many counts of this clonotype. The genes are TRBV4-3 and TRBJ2-1; D is perhaps TRBD1 (5 bases). CDR3 length: 15 amino acids. Germline V gives CDR1 LGHNA, CDR2 YSLEER. Trimming stripped 0 bases from V and 5 bases from J, with 11 bases between. The CDR3 region has the DNA TGCGCCAGCAGCCAAGATGGTGCAGGGAACAATGAGCAGTTCTTC. Protein sequence: CASSQDGAGNNEQFF.

With regard to this clonotype: One end of the junction does not line up with germline, which may come from a read error. The gene calls are TRBV7-9 and TRBJ2-2; 7 bases are a match to TRBD1. The CDR3 runs to 16 residues. Germline V gives CDR1 SEHNR, CDR2 FQNEAQ (reference sequence). CDR3 bases: TGTGCCAGCACCTTAGGGGGCCCCCCCGACACCGGGGAGCTGTTTTTT. It yields the protein CASTLGGPPDTGELFF.

V usage is TRBV12-3 or TRBV12-4 and J usage is TRBJ1-4; D is ambiguous. Deletions cut 3 bases from V and 5 bases from J, with 7 bases between. The CDR3 has 13 residues. DNA of the CDR3: TGTGCCAGCAGTTTGGTCGGCAATGAAAAACTGTTTTTT. It translates to CASSLVGNEKLFF.

This clonotype was detected many times. This chain connects TRBV6-5 to TRBJ2-5; D not certain. The germline V gene encodes CDR1 MNHEY and CDR2 SVGAGI. Deletions cut 2 bases from V and 0 bases from J, with 10 bases between. The CDR3 consists of 15 residues. CDR3 bases: TGTGCCAGCAGTTACCGCCCAGAGTACCAAGAGACCCAGTACTTC. It yields the protein CASSYRPEYQETQYF.

This clonotype came up many times. V usage is TRBV6-1 and J usage is TRBJ2-3; the match to TRBD1 covers 9 bases. Germline V gives CDR1 MNHNS, CDR2 SASEGT. Losses at the gene ends were 3 bases for V and 4 bases for J; bases not matched to a gene: 5. The CDR3 is 15 residues long. The CDR3 protein is CASSDQGQGADTQYF. The CDR3 DNA reads TGTGCCAGCAGTGATCAGGGACAGGGTGCAGATACGCAGTATTTT.